This TCR beta chain emerged from a study of STAT3 mutations in large granular lymphocyte leukemia. Study outcomes and limitations: In T-cell large granular lymphocyte leukemia, about half of patients showed multiple immunodominant subclonotypes. TCR clonotype switching after therapy occurred in about 30% of the 18 patients.

V lost 7 bases, J lost 8 bases, and 14 bases stayed unmatched. CDR3 length: 15 residues. CDR1 and CDR2 from the germline V gene are MNHEY and SVGAGI. Data came from immunoSEQ multiplex PCR; TCRdb stores just in-frame clones and leaves some out. The sample shows some 15,000 clones, roughly 80% of them seen only once. Remarks on this clone: The target antigen is unknown.

Sequencing used peripheral blood mononuclear cells. The chain carries TRBV6-5 and TRBJ2-1, with TRBD2 matching over 7 bases. The source of this sequence is a man aged 60-69 years with T-cell large granular lymphocyte leukemia. Some clones in this sample may be carry-over from other donors' samples. CDR3 amino acids: CASKPGEGRFDEQFF. The CDR3 DNA is TGTGCCAGCAAGCCTGGGGAGGGGCGCTTCGATGAGCAGTTCTTC.